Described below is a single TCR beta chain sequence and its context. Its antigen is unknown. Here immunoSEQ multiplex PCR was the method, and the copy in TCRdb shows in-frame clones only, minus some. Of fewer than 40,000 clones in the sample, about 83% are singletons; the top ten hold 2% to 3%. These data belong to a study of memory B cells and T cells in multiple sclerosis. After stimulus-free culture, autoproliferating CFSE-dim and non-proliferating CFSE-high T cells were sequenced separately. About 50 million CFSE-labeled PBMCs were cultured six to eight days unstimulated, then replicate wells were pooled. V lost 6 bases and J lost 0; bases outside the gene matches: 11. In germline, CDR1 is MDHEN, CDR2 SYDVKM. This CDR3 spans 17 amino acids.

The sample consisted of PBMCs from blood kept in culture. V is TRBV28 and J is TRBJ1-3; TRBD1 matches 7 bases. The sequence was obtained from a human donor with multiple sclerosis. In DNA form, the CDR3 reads TGTGCCAGCAGGGACGAGGGACAGCTTTACTCTGGAAACACCATATATTTT. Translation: CASRDEGQLYSGNTIYF.